The entry below describes one T cell receptor beta chain. Its antigen is currently unknown. The sample is drawn from a study of radiation and T cells in renal cell carcinoma. Overall study findings and caveats: Baseline intratumoral clonotype presence is unknown without pretreatment biopsies. From baseline, blood top tumor clonotypes peaked at 2 weeks post-radiation.

The time point was: blood 4 weeks post-SBRT, at nephrectomy. The treatment here: 15 Gy SBRT to primary tumor, nephrectomy 4 weeks later. Nephrectomy followed 15 Gy stereotactic body radiation by 4 weeks. Clear cell pathology was present in this patient's renal cell carcinoma. This table comes from immunoSEQ multiplex PCR, and its TCRdb copy is limited to in-frame clones, with some not included. The table has around 140,000 clones, around 88% seen once. The V end was cut by 4 bases, the J end by 0 bases, with 7 bases between. This CDR3 region has 14 residues. The germline gives CDR1 SGHNT, CDR2 YYREEE (reference sequence).

The input for sequencing was blood, taken from a patient whose treatment included radiotherapy and nephrectomy. This TCR came from a woman between 45 and 65 years old with renal cell carcinoma. The chain couples TRBV5-4 to TRBJ2-2; D gene unclear. CDR3 region: CASSRPANTGELFF. The CDR3 DNA is TGTGCCAGCAGCAGACCAGCGAACACCGGGGAGCTGTTTTTT.